A selection of T cell receptor beta chains follows, all from one sample in a study of response to subunit inactivated influenza vaccine. MiXCR, run by TCRdb on the RT-PCR reads, gives a single entry per CDR3 protein. The table includes 500,000 to 600,000 distinct CDR3 sequences, about 10% detected once. This sample comprised PBMCs from blood, obtained on the day of vaccination. These receptors all come from a man in his fifties who received an inactivated influenza vaccine. The CDR3 runs from the conserved cysteine through the conserved F or W. The D gene is left open where the match is weak. Size is omitted from some rows. Given values are once, few, many or a class for expanded clones.

j_call clone_size d_call cdr3_length v_call cdr3_nt cdr3_aa
TRBJ1-1 once . 15 TRBV27 TGTGCCAGCAGTTTATCGTCCCAGGTAGGCACTGAAGCTTTCTTT CASSLSSQVGTEAFF
TRBJ2-1 many . 14 TRBV29-1 TGCAGCGTGGAGAGTTCAGTCTCCTACAATGAGCAGTTCTTC CSVESSVSYNEQFF
TRBJ2-2 few TRBD2 15 TRBV4-2 TGTGCCAGCAGCCCTCGGGAGGGGATCACCGGGGAGCTGTTTTTT CASSPREGITGELFF
TRBJ2-1 . TRBD1 15 TRBV28 TGTGCCAGCAGTAACCCGGGACAGGCCTACAATGAGCAGTTCTTC CASSNPGQAYNEQFF
TRBJ2-7 . . 14 TRBV27 TGTGCCAGCAGTTTTTTGGGACAAACCTACGAGCAGTACTTC CASSFLGQTYEQYF
TRBJ2-5 once . 15 TRBV20-1 TGCAGTGCCCGGAATCGAGGGGCGCTCGGGGAGACCCAGTACTTC CSARNRGALGETQYF
TRBJ1-2 many . 17 TRBV20-1 TGCAGTGCTAGAGATCTGGACCCGGGCGTCCTTCTCGATGGCTACACCTTC CSARDLDPGVLLDGYTF
TRBJ1-4 many . 14 TRBV2 TGTGCCAGCCAGATAGGAGGAGGAGGTGAAAAACTGTTTTTT CASQIGGGGEKLFF
TRBJ2-7 . . 16 TRBV12-3/TRBV12-4 TGTGCCAGCTCACCCGGTGGGATTCGAGGGGGAGGCGAGCAGTACTTC CASSPGGIRGGGEQYF
TRBJ2-2 many . 13 TRBV2 TGTGCCAGCAGTGTGGGGGGCACCGGGGAGCTGTTTTTT CASSVGGTGELFF
TRBJ2-1 many TRBD2 15 TRBV9 TGTGCCAGCAGCGTGCGGGAGCGAATTTACAATGAGCAGTTCTTC CASSVRERIYNEQFF
TRBJ1-1 few TRBD1 14 TRBV5-1 TGCGCCAGCAGTCCATACAGGGGGAACACTGAAGCTTTCTTT CASSPYRGNTEAFF
TRBJ2-7 . TRBD1 13 TRBV9 TGTGCCAGCAGCCCGGACAGGCCCTACGAGCAGTACTTC CASSPDRPYEQYF
TRBJ1-5 . . 14 TRBV2 TGTGCCAGCAGTGAAGCCACTCCTCGAAAGTCGCAGCATTTT CASSEATPRKSQHF
TRBJ2-7 . TRBD2 16 TRBV3-1 TGTGCCAGCAGCCCCGGGACTAGCCAGATATCCTACGAGCAGTACTTC CASSPGTSQISYEQYF
TRBJ2-7 . . 15 TRBV4-2 TGTGCCAGCAGCCAAGGTGCCACCGGCTCCTACGAGCAGTACTTC CASSQGATGSYEQYF
TRBJ2-1 . TRBD2 14 TRBV7-4 TGTGCCAGCAGCTTAGGACTAGCGGGGCGGGAGCAGTTCTTC CASSLGLAGREQFF
TRBJ2-7 . TRBD1 14 TRBV15 TGTGCCACCAGCAGCGGGACAGGGGTTTACGAGCAGTACTTC CATSSGTGVYEQYF
TRBJ2-1 . . 13 TRBV29-1 TGCAGCGCCATCGGCCTCCTTGAGGATGAGCAGTTCTTC CSAIGLLEDEQFF
TRBJ2-5 few . 15 TRBV4-2 TGTGCCAGCAGCCAAAACGGACAGTTACAAGAGACCCAGTACTTC CASSQNGQLQETQYF
TRBJ2-1 few . 13 TRBV5-1 TGCGCCAGCAGCTTGGCCAGGGTAAATGAGCAGTTCTTC CASSLARVNEQFF
TRBJ1-5 few TRBD1 18 TRBV7-3 TGTGCCAGCAGTTCAACCGACCGGGACAGGGTAATTTATCAGCCCCAGCATTTT CASSSTDRDRVIYQPQHF
TRBJ2-7 . . 13 TRBV6-2/TRBV6-3 TGTGCCAGCAGCAAGACTGGGCACTACGAGCAGTACTTC CASSKTGHYEQYF
TRBJ2-3 many TRBD2 9 TRBV29-1 TGCAGCGTTGAACTAGCGGGGGTCTTT CSVELAGVF
TRBJ2-1 many TRBD2 14 TRBV29-1 TGCAGCGTCGCTAGGGACTATTTTTACAATGAGCAGTTCTTC CSVARDYFYNEQFF
TRBJ2-1 once . 13 TRBV20-1 TGCAGTGCTAGCGGGAGTCTCTACAATGAGCAGTTCTTC CSASGSLYNEQFF
TRBJ1-3 few TRBD1 16 TRBV2 TGTGCCAGCAGTGAACCAGGGGGCTTTGATGGAAACACCATATATTTT CASSEPGGFDGNTIYF
TRBJ2-7 . TRBD2 14 TRBV20-1 TGCAGTGCTACGCGGGTTAGCGGGGGAGACGAGCAGTACTTC CSATRVSGGDEQYF
TRBJ2-7 few . 12 TRBV11-2 TGTGCCAGCAGCCGGACCGCAGCGGAGCAGTACTTC CASSRTAAEQYF
TRBJ2-5 . . 18 TRBV5-1 TGCGCCAGCAGCTTGGCCGGTTTGGGCGGGGCTTCCCAAGAGACCCAGTACTTC CASSLAGLGGASQETQYF